These 21 T cell receptor beta chains originate from one sample sequenced in a study of cytomegalovirus exposure and HLA in healthy donors. PCR was performed using 60 Vbeta and 13 Jbeta primers. The assay was immunoSEQ multiplex PCR, and TCRdb's table has in-frame clones only and misses some. The data show approximately 170,000 clones, with roughly 70% seen just once and approximately 5.4% held by the top ten. Sequenced input: PBMCs. Source of these receptors: a woman aged 18-29 years in good health and CMV-seropositive.

The chain recombines TRBV7-2 with TRBJ2-7, with TRBD2 identical over 11 bases. The V segment lost 4 bases and the J segment 3 bases; nucleotides outside the gene matches: 11. CDR1 and CDR2 (germline): SGHTA, FQGNSA. The CDR3 sequence is 17 residues long. The DNA for the CDR3 is TGTGCCAGCAGCTCCGGGCTACTAGCGGGGGCCTACTACGAGCAGTACTTC. Translation gives CASSSGLLAGAYYEQYF.

The chain combines TRBV14 with TRBJ1-2, with D maybe TRBD1 (6 bases). The CDR3 is made up of 16 amino acids. Germline V gene lookup returns CDR1 SGHDN and CDR2 FVKESK. V gave up 0 bases and J gave up 4 bases, with 15 bases separating them. The CDR3 sequence: CASSQDRPRGGYGYTF. In DNA, the CDR3 is TGTGCCAGCAGCCAAGACCGTCCTAGGGGGGGCTATGGCTACACCTTC.

This clone was seen more than once but under ten times. The rearrangement uses TRBV19 and TRBJ2-1, with 11 bases identical to TRBD2. Germline CDR1 is LNHDA and CDR2 is SQIVND (reference sequence). CDR3 size: 17 residues. V lost 1 base to trimming and J lost 7 bases; unmatched junction nucleotides: 9. The chain's CDR3 is CASSIGASGGSRNEQFF. DNA for the CDR3: TGTGCCAGTAGTATAGGGGCTAGCGGGGGGTCGAGAAATGAGCAGTTCTTC.

This clone was counted a few times. The chain joins TRBV18 to TRBJ1-1, with TRBD1 matching 7 bases. The germline V gene encodes CDR1 KGHSH and CDR2 LQKENI. The CDR3 is made up of 20 amino acids. After removal of 2 bases from V and 0 bases from J, the junction contained 18 bases not matched to a gene. The CDR3 loop is CASSPWGNTRQGRMNTEAFF. The CDR3 nucleotides are TGTGCCAGCTCACCATGGGGGAACACACGACAGGGAAGGATGAACACTGAAGCTTTCTTT.

This clone showed up just a few times. This chain uses TRBV4-1 with TRBJ1-1; no clear D gene. The CDR3 has 15 residues. Germline V gene lookup returns CDR1 MGHRA and CDR2 YSYEKL. V gave up 0 bases and J gave up 0 bases, with 8 bases separating them. The CDR3 DNA sequence: TGCGCCAGCAGCCAAGAAGCAGGATTGAACACTGAAGCTTTCTTT. Amino acid sequence: CASSQEAGLNTEAFF.

The chain joins TRBV18 to TRBJ1-1; 7 nucleotides align to TRBD1. Germline loops: CDR1 KGHSH, CDR2 LQKENI. The J segment lost 0 bases and the V segment lost 4 bases, leaving 5 bases of the junction unmatched. There are 15 residues in the CDR3. The CDR3 coding sequence is TGTGCCAGCTCACAGGGGACAGAAATGAACACTGAAGCTTTCTTT. Protein product: CASSQGTEMNTEAFF.

The genes are TRBV2 and TRBJ1-1; D not certain. CDR1 is SNHLY and CDR2 is FYNNEI in the germline V gene. This CDR3 is 12 amino acids long. V lost 11 bases, J lost 1 base, and 11 bases lay in between. The CDR3 bases are TGTGCCGGACCTAGCGGGAACACTGAAGCTTTCTTT. Translation: CAGPSGNTEAFF.

The chain has TRBV7-9 and TRBJ1-5, with TRBD1 matching 7 bases. Germline CDR1 is SEHNR and CDR2 is FQNEAQ (reference sequence). The ends lost 3 bases at V and 2 bases at J; junction bases unmatched: 7. The CDR3 length is 16 residues. The CDR3 sequence is CASSLSTGEGNQPQHF. CDR3 DNA: TGTGCCAGCAGCTTGAGTACAGGGGAGGGCAATCAGCCCCAGCATTTT.

This clone was seen just once. This chain joins TRBV28 and TRBJ1-4, with D maybe TRBD1 (5 bases). V lost 1 base to trimming and J lost 10 bases, with 19 bases between them. CDR3 length: 16 residues. In germline, CDR1 is MDHEN, CDR2 SYDVKM. CDR3 nucleotide sequence: TGTGCCAGCAGTTTATTCGGGGGAGGAGAATTGGGAAAACTGTTTTTT. Translated, it gives CASSLFGGGELGKLFF.

The rearrangement links TRBV30 to TRBJ1-1; D possibly corresponds to TRBD1 (5 bases). V gave up 8 bases and J gave up 5 bases, with 9 bases separating them. CDR1 GTSNPN and CDR2 SVGIG come from the germline V gene (reference sequence). There are 10 residues in the CDR3. CDR3 loop: CAGGGTEAFF. In DNA, the CDR3 is TGTGCCGGCGGGGGAACTGAAGCTTTCTTT.

The V gene is TRBV29-1, the J gene TRBJ2-5; maybe TRBD2 (5 bases). This CDR3 comprises 13 residues. The V end lost 3 bases, the J end lost 9 bases, and 17 bases lay between the germline ends. CDR1 is SQVTM, CDR2 ANQGSEA, per germline. The CDR3 spells CSVETDEAGAQYF. Here the CDR3 DNA reads TGCAGCGTTGAGACGGATGAGGCCGGGGCCCAGTACTTC.

The chain joins TRBV27 to TRBJ1-1; possible D gene TRBD1, 6 bases. The CDR3 is 13 residues long. V was shortened by 7 bases and J by 0 bases, with 9 bases between the two germline ends. Germline CDR1 reads MNHEY; CDR2 reads SMNVEV (reference sequence). CDR3 residues: CASTTGMNTEAFF. For the CDR3, the DNA is TGTGCCAGCACCACAGGGATGAACACTGAAGCTTTCTTT.

The CDR3 protein is CASSSELADTQYF. The CDR3 region has the DNA TGTGCCAGCAGCTCCGAACTAGCAGATACGCAGTATTTT. The rearrangement links TRBV5-6 to TRBJ2-3; a weak D match, TRBD2 (5 bases). This CDR3 has 13 amino acids. V lost 3 bases and J 4 bases, leaving 9 bases between the germline ends. Germline-derived CDR1 and CDR2 are SGHDT and YYEEEE.

The rearrangement joins TRBV5-1 to TRBJ2-3; 12 positions agree with TRBD2. CDR3 length: 16 residues. Germline V gene sequence: CDR1 SGHRS, CDR2 YFSETQ. V lost 0 bases to trimming and J lost 3 bases; unmatched junction nucleotides: 2. The CDR3 DNA follows: TGCGCCAGCAGCTTGGGCGGACTAGCGGGGACAGATACGCAGTATTTT. Translating it yields CASSLGGLAGTDTQYF.

This clone was detected a few times. The chain links TRBV4-3 to TRBJ2-5; D ambiguous. The CDR3 totals 14 residues. Germline V gives CDR1 LGHNA, CDR2 YSLEER. V lost 0 bases, J lost 1 base, and 6 bases lay in between. Here the CDR3 reads CASSQDFRQETQYF. In nucleotides, the CDR3 is TGCGCCAGCAGCCAAGATTTCCGCCAAGAGACCCAGTACTTC.

The genes are TRBV9 and TRBJ2-6; 8 bases are shared with TRBD1. Unmatched junction bases numbered 8, after V lost 0 bases and J lost 0 bases. The CDR3 runs to 19 residues. CDR1 and CDR2 from the germline V gene are SGDLS and YYNGEE. The CDR3 region has the DNA TGTGCCAGCAGCGTAGAAGCAACAGGGGGGTACTCTGGGGCCAACGTCCTGACTTTC. It translates to CASSVEATGGYSGANVLTF.

The chain has TRBV18 and TRBJ2-5, with TRBD1 as a possible D gene (5 bases). Germline V gives CDR1 KGHSH, CDR2 LQKENI. V was pared by 2 bases and J by 2 bases, with 9 bases between. The CDR3 covers 14 residues. The DNA for the CDR3 is TGTGCCAGCTCACCAGCGACAGTTCAAGAGACCCAGTACTTC. This codes for CASSPATVQETQYF. The whole variable domain, remainder taken from reference TRBV18 and TRBJ2-5, is NAGVMQNPRHLVRRRGQEARLRCSPMKGHSHVYWYRQLPEEGLKFMVYLQKENIIDESGMPKERFSAEFPKEGPSILRIQQVVRGDSAAYFCASSPATVQETQYFGPGTRLLVL.

CDR3 nucleotide sequence: TGTGCCAGCGGACAGGGTTACAATGAGCAGTTCTTC. Translation gives CASGQGYNEQFF. This chain connects TRBV19 to TRBJ2-1, with 8 bases that match TRBD1. This CDR3 spans 12 amino acids. The germline gives CDR1 LNHDA, CDR2 SQIVND (reference sequence). J was trimmed by 4 bases and V by 9 bases; bases with no gene match: 2.

This clone has only a few counts. DNA of the CDR3: TGTGCCAGCAGCGTTTCCCCGGGAACTGAAGCTTTCTTT. Translation: CASSVSPGTEAFF. The chain couples TRBV9 to TRBJ1-1; D gene uncertain. V shed 2 bases and J shed 5 bases, with 10 bases lying between them. The CDR3 has 13 amino acids. Germline values: CDR1 SGDLS, CDR2 YYNGEE.

The chain recombines TRBV7-9 with TRBJ2-4; D not resolved. The CDR3 loop spans 16 amino acids. The germline V gene encodes CDR1 SEHNR and CDR2 FQNEAQ (reference sequence). Trimming took off 1 base at V and 1 base at J, with 11 bases between the two ends. The CDR3 region has the DNA TGTGCCAGCAGCTTAGGGCCCGGCAGGGCCAAAAACATTCAGTACTTC. As protein: CASSLGPGRAKNIQYF. The variable domain in full, completed from reference TRBV7-9 and TRBJ2-4, reads DTGVSQNPRHKITKRGQNVTFRCDPISEHNRLYWYRQTLGQGPEFLTYFQNEAQLEKSRLLSDRFSAERPKGSFSTLEIQRTEQGDSAMYLCASSLGPGRAKNIQYFGAGTRLSVL.

The genes are TRBV15 and TRBJ1-1; a weak D match, TRBD1 (6 bases). This CDR3 comprises 14 residues. Germline CDR1 is LNHNV and CDR2 is YYDKDF (reference sequence). V was shortened by 3 bases and J by 4 bases, with 12 bases between the two germline ends. DNA of the CDR3: TGTGCCACCAGCAGCACCGGCAGGGGCACTGAAGCTTTCTTT. It translates to CATSSTGRGTEAFF.